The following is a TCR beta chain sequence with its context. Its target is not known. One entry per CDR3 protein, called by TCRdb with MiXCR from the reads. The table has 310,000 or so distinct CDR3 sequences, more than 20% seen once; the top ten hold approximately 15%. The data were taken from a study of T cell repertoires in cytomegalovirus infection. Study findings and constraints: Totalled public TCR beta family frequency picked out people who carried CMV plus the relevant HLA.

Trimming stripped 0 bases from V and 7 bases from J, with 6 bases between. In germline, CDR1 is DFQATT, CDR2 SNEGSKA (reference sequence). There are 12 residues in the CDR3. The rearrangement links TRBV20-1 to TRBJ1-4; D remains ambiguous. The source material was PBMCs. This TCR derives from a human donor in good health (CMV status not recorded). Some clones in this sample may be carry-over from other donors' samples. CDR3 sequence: CSARDHGEKLFF. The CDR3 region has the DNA TGCAGTGCTAGAGATCATGGTGAAAAACTGTTTTTT.